This T cell receptor beta chain derives from a study of Ad26.COV2.S vaccination and SARS-CoV-2 variants (dated by TCRdb to about 2021). At the level of the whole study: TCRbeta repertoire sequencing was used to assess the specificity and breadth of SARS-CoV-2-reactive T cell receptors after Ad26.COV2.S vaccination. The TCR-sequenced set comprised approximately 32 samples: some 20 Ad26.COV2.S vaccine recipients, 5 placebo recipients and 8 SARS-CoV-2 convalescent individuals.

TCRbeta CDR3 regions were sequenced with the immunoSEQ Assay. After extraction, genomic DNA underwent amplification by bias-controlled multiplex PCR, followed by high-throughput sequencing. The paper's processing steps were these. To quantify the absolute abundance of each unique TCRbeta CDR3 region, sequences were collapsed and filtered. T cell fraction was estimated by normalizing TCRbeta template counts to usable DNA, which was measured by amplifying reference genes present in all nucleated cells. Repertoire TCRs were annotated as SARS-CoV-2-specific when V gene, CDR3 amino acid sequence and J gene were exactly matched to a known reactive TCR set. The reference SARS-CoV-2 TCR set was derived from MIRA and filtered for enrichment in COVID-19-positive ImmuneCODE repertoires, a step that removed public or cross-reactive TCRs. Using the MIRA antigens, annotated TCRs were further analysed by specific ORF or by position within an ORF. Depth was the summed frequency of annotated unique rearrangements, while breadth was defined as annotated unique rearrangements over total unique productive rearrangements. Group comparisons of TCR breadth used two-sided Wilcoxon rank-sum tests. This immuneACCESS table, as held by TCRdb, lists in-frame sequences with V and J called but not all clones. Of the missing ones, under half trace to an unresolved V gene in checked studies; the others have no known cause. The D gene and trimming were derived from the DNA, and the V and J assignments and clone size from that table. In all, the sample holds 180,000 or so clones, and approximately 90% of those were seen once. 5% to 6.5% of the sample is in the top ten clones.

According to the study, the label for this sample's time point signals: individuals recovered from natural SARS-CoV-2 infection. The CDR3, cysteine through phenylalanine, is 13 amino acids long. Only CDR3 DNA remains: 39 bases, in frame from the first base. Reading the germline V gene gives CDR1 KGHSH and CDR2 LQKENI. The junction shows trimming of 7 bases on V and 4 bases on J, plus 13 bases between the germline ends. Remarks on this clone: This clone's antigen is unknown. Per-base qualities were not stored, and no clone one base away is much larger.

What the study reported, not specific to this receptor: Substantial breadth of spike-specific CD8+ and CD4+ T cell responses was reported after vaccination. Ad26.COV2.S recipients had higher spike-specific TCR breadth than placebo recipients (P = 0.0014). According to the authors, total T cell responses may have been underestimated by the TCR breadth and depth analyses. Comparable non-spike TCR breadth was observed between vaccine and placebo recipients, consistent with only spike being contained in the vaccine.

The V and J genes are TRBV18 and TRBJ1-1, with a weak D call of TRBD1 (5 bases match). Sequenced material: peripheral blood, taken after recovery from COVID-19. This TCR was sampled from a human donor who had recovered from COVID-19. CDR3 reads: CASFMGVSTEAFF. At the DNA level, the sequence is TGTGCCAGCTTCATGGGGGTGAGCACTGAAGCTTTCTTT. The entire variable domain, with the stretches around the CDR3 drawn from the reference TRBV18 and TRBJ1-1 proteins, is NAGVMQNPRHLVRRRGQEARLRCSPMKGHSHVYWYRQLPEEGLKFMVYLQKENIIDESGMPKERFSAEFPKEGPSILRIQQVVRGDSAAYFCASFMGVSTEAFFGQGTRLTVV.